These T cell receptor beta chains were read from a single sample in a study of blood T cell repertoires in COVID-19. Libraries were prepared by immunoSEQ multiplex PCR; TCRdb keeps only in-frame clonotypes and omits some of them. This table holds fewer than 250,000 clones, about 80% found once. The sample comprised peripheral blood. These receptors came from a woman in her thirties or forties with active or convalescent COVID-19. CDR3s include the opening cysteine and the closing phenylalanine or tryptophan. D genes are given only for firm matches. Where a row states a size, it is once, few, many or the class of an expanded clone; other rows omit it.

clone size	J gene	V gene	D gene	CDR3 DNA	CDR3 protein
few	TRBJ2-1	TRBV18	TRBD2	TGTGCCAGCTCACTACCCGGACTAGCAGGCGATGAGCAGTTCTTC	CASSLPGLAGDEQFF
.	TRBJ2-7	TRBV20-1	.	TGCAGTGCTAGAGACCACTACGAGCAGTACTTC	CSARDHYEQYF
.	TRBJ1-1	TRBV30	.	TGTGCCTGGAGTTTCGAGAGTCACACTGAAGCTTTCTTT	CAWSFESHTEAFF
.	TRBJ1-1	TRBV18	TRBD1	TGTGCCAGCTTTCGACAGGGAAACGGGAACACTGAAGCTTTCTTT	CASFRQGNGNTEAFF
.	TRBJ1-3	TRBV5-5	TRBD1	TGTGCCAGCAGCTCTCACAGGGGGTATGGAAACACCATATATTTT	CASSSHRGYGNTIYF
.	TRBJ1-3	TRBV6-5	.	TGTGCCAGCAGGGCTTTACCTGGAAACACCATATATTTT	CASRALPGNTIYF
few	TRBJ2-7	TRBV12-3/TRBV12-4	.	TGTGCCAGCAGTTCCTCGAGGATGTACGAGCAGTACTTC	CASSSSRMYEQYF
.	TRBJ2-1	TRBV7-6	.	TGTGCCAGCAGCCAGGAGGGGGGGCTGAGGGGGAATGAGCAGTTCTTC	CASSQEGGLRGNEQFF
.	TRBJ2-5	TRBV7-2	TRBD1	TGTGCCAGCAGCCCGGACAGGGGTCAAGAGACCCAGTACTTC	CASSPDRGQETQYF
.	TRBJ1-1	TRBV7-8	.	TGTGCCAGCAGCTTAGGGGGGGGAGTAGGCACTGAAGCTTTCTTT	CASSLGGGVGTEAFF
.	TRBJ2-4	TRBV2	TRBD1	TGTGCCAGCAGGGGCAAGGCAGGGGGTAAAAACATTCAGTACTTC	CASRGKAGGKNIQYF
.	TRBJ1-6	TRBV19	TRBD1	TGTGCCAGTAGTACCAGGGACAGGGTATACTCACCCCTCCACTTT	CASSTRDRVYSPLHF
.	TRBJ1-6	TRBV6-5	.	TGTGCCAGCAGTTATTTCCTCAGTTCAGGGGTGGCACCCCTCCACTTT	CASSYFLSSGVAPLHF
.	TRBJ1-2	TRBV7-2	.	TGTGCCAGCAGCTTAGTCTTCACGGGGAACTATGGCTACACCTTC	CASSLVFTGNYGYTF
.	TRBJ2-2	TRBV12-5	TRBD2	TGTGCTAGTGGTGGACTAGTGGAAACCGGGGAGCTGTTTTTT	CASGGLVETGELFF
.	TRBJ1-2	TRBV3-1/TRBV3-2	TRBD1	TGTGCCAGCAGCCAAGGACAGGGGAACTATGGCTACACCTTC	CASSQGQGNYGYTF
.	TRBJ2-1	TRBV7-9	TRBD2	TGTGCCAGCAGCTTCCGGGCTAGCGGCACCTACAATGAGCAGTTCTTC	CASSFRASGTYNEQFF
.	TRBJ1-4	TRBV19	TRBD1	TGTGCCAGTAGTCCGGACGGACAGGGGGGAAATGAAAAACTGTTTTTT	CASSPDGQGGNEKLFF
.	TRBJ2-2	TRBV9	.	TGTGCCAGCAGCTGGGGGGGCGCCGGGGAGCTGTTTTTT	CASSWGGAGELFF
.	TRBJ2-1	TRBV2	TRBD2	TGTGCCAGCAGTGAAGGGACTAGCGGGAGGGTAAATGAGCAGTTCTTC	CASSEGTSGRVNEQFF
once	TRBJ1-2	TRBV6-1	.	TGTGCCAGCAGTGAAACAGGGTTAAGGAACTATGGCTACACCTTC	CASSETGLRNYGYTF
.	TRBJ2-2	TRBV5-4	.	TGTGCCAGCAGCCCCACAACCGGGGAGCTGTTTTTT	CASSPTTGELFF
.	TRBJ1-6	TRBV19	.	TGTGCCAGTAGTAGGGGAGCTGGGTCCCTCCACTTT	CASSRGAGSLHF
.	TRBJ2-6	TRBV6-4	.	TGTGCCAGCGGGGCCCAACCCAGCTCTGGGGCCAACGTCCTGACTTTC	CASGAQPSSGANVLTF
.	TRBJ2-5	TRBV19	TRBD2	TGTGCCACTTCCACTCGTACTCGCGGGGGGGCTTCGGAGACCCAGTACTTC	CATSTRTRGGASETQYF
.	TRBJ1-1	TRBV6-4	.	TGTGCCAGCAGTCGGACAGAGAACACTGAAGCTTTCTTT	CASSRTENTEAFF
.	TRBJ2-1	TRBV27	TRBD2	TGTGCCAGCAGTAGGCAGGCGGCGGGAGAGCGCAATGAGCAGTTCTTC	CASSRQAAGERNEQFF
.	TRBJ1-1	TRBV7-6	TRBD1	TGTGCCAGCGCCGACAGGGGGGGGATGAACACTGAAGCTTTCTTT	CASADRGGMNTEAFF
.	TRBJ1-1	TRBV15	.	TGTGCCACCAGCCCGCGGGTGAACACTGAAGCTTTCTTT	CATSPRVNTEAFF
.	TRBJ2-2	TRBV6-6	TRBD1	TGTGCCAGTCAACAGGGGGCCAGCGGGGAGCTGTTTTTT	CASQQGASGELFF
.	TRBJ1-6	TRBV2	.	TGTGCCAGCGTAATATCGAGTTCCAACCCGAGCTCCTATAATTCACCCCTCCACTTT	CASVISSSNPSSYNSPLHF